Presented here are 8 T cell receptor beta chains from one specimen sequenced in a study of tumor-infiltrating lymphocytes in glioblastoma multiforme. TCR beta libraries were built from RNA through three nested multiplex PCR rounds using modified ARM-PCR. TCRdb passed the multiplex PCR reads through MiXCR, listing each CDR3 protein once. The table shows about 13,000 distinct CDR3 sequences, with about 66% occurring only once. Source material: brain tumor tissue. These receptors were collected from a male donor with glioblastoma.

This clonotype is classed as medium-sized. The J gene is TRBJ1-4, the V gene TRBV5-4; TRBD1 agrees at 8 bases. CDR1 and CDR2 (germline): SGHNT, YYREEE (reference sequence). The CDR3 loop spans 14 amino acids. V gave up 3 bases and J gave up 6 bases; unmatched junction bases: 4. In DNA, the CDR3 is TGTGCCAGCAGCTCGGACAGGGCGGATGAAAAACTGTTTTTT. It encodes CASSSDRADEKLFF.

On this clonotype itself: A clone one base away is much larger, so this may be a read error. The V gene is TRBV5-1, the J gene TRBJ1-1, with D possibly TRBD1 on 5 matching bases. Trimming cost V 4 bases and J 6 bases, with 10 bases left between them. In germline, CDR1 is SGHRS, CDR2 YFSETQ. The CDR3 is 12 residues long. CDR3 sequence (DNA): TGCGCCAGCAGCCCACCGGGACCTGAAGCTTTCTTT. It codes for CASSPPGPEAFF.

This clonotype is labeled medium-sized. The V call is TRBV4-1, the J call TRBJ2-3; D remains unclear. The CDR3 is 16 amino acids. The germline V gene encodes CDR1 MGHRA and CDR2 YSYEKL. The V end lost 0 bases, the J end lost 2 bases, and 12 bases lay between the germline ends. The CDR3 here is CASSQDTQDFTDTQYF. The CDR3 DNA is TGCGCCAGCAGCCAAGATACTCAAGACTTCACAGATACGCAGTATTTT.

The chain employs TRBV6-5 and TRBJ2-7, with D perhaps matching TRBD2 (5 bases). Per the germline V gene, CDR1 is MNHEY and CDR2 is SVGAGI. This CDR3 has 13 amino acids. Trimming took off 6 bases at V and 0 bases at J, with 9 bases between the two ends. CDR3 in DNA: TGTGCCAGCAGCGCGGGCCACTCCTACGAGCAGTACTTC. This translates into CASSAGHSYEQYF.

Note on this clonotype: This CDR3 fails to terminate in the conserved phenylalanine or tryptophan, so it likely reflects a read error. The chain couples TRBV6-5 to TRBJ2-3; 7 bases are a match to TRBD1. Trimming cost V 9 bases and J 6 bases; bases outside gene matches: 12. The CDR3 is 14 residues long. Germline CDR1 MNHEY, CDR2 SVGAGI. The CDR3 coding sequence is TGTGCCAGAAATCGGGACAGTAACACGGATACGCAGTATTCT. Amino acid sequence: CARNRDSNTDTQYS.

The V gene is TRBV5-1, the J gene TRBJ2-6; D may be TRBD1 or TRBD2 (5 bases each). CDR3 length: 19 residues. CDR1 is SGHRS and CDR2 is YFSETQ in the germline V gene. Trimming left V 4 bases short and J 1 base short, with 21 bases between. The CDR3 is CASSLSVQASTSGANVLTF. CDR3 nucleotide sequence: TGCGCCAGCAGCCTATCGGTACAGGCTAGCACTTCTGGGGCCAACGTCCTGACTTTC.

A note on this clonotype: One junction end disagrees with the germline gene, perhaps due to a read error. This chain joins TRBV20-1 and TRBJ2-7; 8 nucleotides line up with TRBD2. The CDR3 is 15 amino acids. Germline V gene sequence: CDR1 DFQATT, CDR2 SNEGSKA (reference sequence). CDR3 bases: TGCAGTGCTCTTTCGGGGGGGGGGGGGTCCTACGGGCAGTACTTC. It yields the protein CSALSGGGGSYGQYF.

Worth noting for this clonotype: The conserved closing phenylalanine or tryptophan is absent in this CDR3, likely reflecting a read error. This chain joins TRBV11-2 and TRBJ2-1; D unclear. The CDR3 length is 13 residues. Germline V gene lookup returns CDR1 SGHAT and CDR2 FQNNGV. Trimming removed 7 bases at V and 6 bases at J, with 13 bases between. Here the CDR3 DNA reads TGTGCCAGCATCTTGGCATGGAGCAATGAGCAGTTCCTC. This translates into CASILAWSNEQFL.